The 25 T cell receptor beta chains given below trace back to one sample, sequenced in a study of blood T cell repertoires in COVID-19. Generated by immunoSEQ multiplex PCR, the TCRdb table keeps only in-frame clones and is missing some. The sample has more than 95,000 clones, more than 75% seen once. The specimen sequenced was peripheral blood. These receptors originate from a human donor in a cohort sampled during active COVID-19.

The chain links TRBV18 to TRBJ1-1, with 10 bases identical to TRBD1. The CDR3 has 15 amino acids. V trimming: 5 bases; J trimming: 5 bases; junction bases outside the gene matches: 8. Germline CDR1 KGHSH, CDR2 LQKENI. The CDR3 protein is CASSTGQGLATEAFF. In DNA, the CDR3 is TGTGCCAGCTCAACGGGACAGGGGTTGGCGACTGAAGCTTTCTTT. Variable domain in full (rest from reference TRBV18 and TRBJ1-1): NAGVMQNPRHLVRRRGQEARLRCSPMKGHSHVYWYRQLPEEGLKFMVYLQKENIIDESGMPKERFSAEFPKEGPSILRIQQVVRGDSAAYFCASSTGQGLATEAFFGQGTRLTVV.

The chain links TRBV18 to TRBJ1-2, with D uncertain. This CDR3 contains 14 residues. Trimming took off 4 bases at V and 7 bases at J, with 16 bases between the two ends. Germline V gene data show CDR1 as KGHSH and CDR2 as LQKENI. CDR3 protein: CASSHSEVGGGYTF. The CDR3 DNA is TGTGCCAGCTCACATTCGGAGGTGGGTGGTGGCTACACCTTC.

V is TRBV6-5 and J is TRBJ2-7; perhaps TRBD2 as D (6 bases). CDR1 and CDR2 (germline): MNHEY, SVGAGI. The germline V and J ends were trimmed by 6 bases and 2 bases, with 11 bases remaining between them. The CDR3 loop spans 13 amino acids. CDR3 protein: CASRVAETYEQYF. CDR3 nucleotide sequence: TGTGCCAGCAGAGTAGCGGAAACCTACGAGCAGTACTTC.

Many counts were recorded for this clone. This chain joins TRBV5-1 and TRBJ1-2, with no clear D. Trimming left V 1 base short and J 6 bases short, with 13 bases between. There are 14 residues in the CDR3. The V gene's germline CDR1 is SGHRS and CDR2 YFSETQ. As DNA, the CDR3 is TGCGCCAGCAGCTTGTATGGGATTAGCGATGGCTACACCTTC. Translating it yields CASSLYGISDGYTF.

The V and J genes are TRBV14 and TRBJ2-3; D might be TRBD2 (6 bases). Germline V gene lookup returns CDR1 SGHDN and CDR2 FVKESK. Trimming shortened V by 0 bases and J by 6 bases, and 19 bases separated the two germline ends. The CDR3 sequence is 17 residues long. The CDR3 region is CASSQDSAQGGRDTQYF. In DNA, the CDR3 is TGTGCCAGCAGCCAAGATTCAGCCCAGGGAGGAAGGGATACGCAGTATTTT.

The J gene is TRBJ2-7, the V gene TRBV6-1; D is possibly TRBD2 (5 bases). CDR3 length equals 15 residues. Trimming took off 1 base at V and 6 bases at J, with 16 bases between the two ends. Germline V gene data show CDR1 as MNHNS and CDR2 as SASEGT. CDR3 amino acids: CASSEDLIVRGEQYF. The CDR3 nucleotides read TGTGCCAGCAGTGAAGATCTAATCGTTCGGGGCGAGCAGTACTTC.

This CDR3 is CASSFPPDRGFPYEQYF. The CDR3 DNA sequence: TGTGCCAGCAGTTTTCCCCCGGACAGGGGGTTCCCCTACGAGCAGTACTTC. This chain joins TRBV28 and TRBJ2-7, with 10 bases that match TRBD1. The germline CDR1 and CDR2 sequences are MDHEN and SYDVKM. The trim removed 3 bases at V and 2 bases at J, leaving 10 bases unmatched. The CDR3 is 17 residues long.

The chain recombines TRBV10-3 with TRBJ1-2; no reliable D call. The CDR3 runs 13 residues. V lost 4 bases and J 7 bases, leaving 13 bases between the germline ends. In germline, CDR1 is ENHRY, CDR2 SYGVKD. CDR3 coding DNA: TGTGCCATCAGTGTGGAGGGAATAGGTGGCTACACCTTC. Its protein product is CAISVEGIGGYTF.

This chain uses TRBV10-3 with TRBJ1-1, with D possibly being TRBD1 (5 bases). V lost 2 bases to trimming and J lost 8 bases, with 15 bases between them. The CDR3 spans 14 residues. CDR1 is ENHRY, CDR2 SYGVKD, per germline. CDR3 amino acids: CAISEPDRQPEAFF. DNA for the CDR3: TGTGCCATCAGTGAGCCCGATCGACAGCCGGAAGCTTTCTTT.

This chain links TRBV24-1 with TRBJ2-1; TRBD2 matches at 8 bases. The CDR3 loop spans 13 amino acids. Germline assignment: CDR1 KGHDR and CDR2 SFDVKD. J was trimmed by 5 bases and V by 6 bases; bases with no gene match: 2. Written as DNA, the CDR3 is TGTGCCACCAGTCCACTAGCGGACAATGAGCAGTTCTTC. It is translated as CATSPLADNEQFF.

V and J are TRBV21-1 and TRBJ1-5; the table's D call TRBD1 went unverified against the DNA. TRBV21-1 is deemed a pseudogene. This CDR3 has 20 residues. The CDR3 sequence: CASSNLRRQGDLLGNQPQHF. DNA for the CDR3: TGTGCCAGCAGCAACCTTCGGAGACAGGGGGATTTATTAGGCAATCAGCCCCAGCATTTT.

This clone has only a few counts. The chain has TRBV6-5 and TRBJ2-7; no reliable D call. The CDR3 is 14 residues long. Trimming cost V 0 bases and J 7 bases, with 13 bases left between them. CDR1 is MNHEY, CDR2 SVGAGI, per germline. CDR3: CASSYSNRPEEQYF. The CDR3 nucleotides read TGTGCCAGCAGTTACTCGAACAGACCTGAGGAGCAGTACTTC.

The chain is built from TRBV7-2 and TRBJ1-5; D is uncertain. Germline V CDR1 and CDR2: SGHTA, FQGNSA. The ends were cut back, 3 bases at V and 0 bases at J, with 9 bases in the middle. This CDR3 spans 15 amino acids. Written as DNA, the CDR3 is TGTGCCAGCAGCTTTCGACACATTAGCAATCAGCCCCAGCATTTT. Protein: CASSFRHISNQPQHF.

The chain links TRBV27 to TRBJ2-7; a weak D match, TRBD2 (6 bases). The V end lost 5 bases, the J end lost 4 bases, and 12 bases lay between the germline ends. The germline V gene encodes CDR1 MNHEY and CDR2 SMNVEV (reference sequence). This CDR3 spans 13 amino acids. DNA of the CDR3: TGTGCCAGCAGTGGTATGCGGGGTTACGAGCAGTACTTC. It codes for CASSGMRGYEQYF.

The V call is TRBV5-6, the J call TRBJ2-7; possibly TRBD2 for D (5 bases). Trimming stripped 4 bases from V and 4 bases from J, with 15 bases between. This CDR3 spans 14 amino acids. Looked up from germline, CDR1 is SGHDT and CDR2 is YYEEEE. The CDR3 DNA reads as TGTGCCAGCAGCCAAAGGACGGGAAGGTACGAGCAGTACTTC. This encodes CASSQRTGRYEQYF.

The J gene is TRBJ1-6, the V gene TRBV18; D unclear. This CDR3 region has 15 residues. Per germline, CDR1 KGHSH and CDR2 LQKENI. V dropped 3 bases and J dropped 2 bases, with 8 bases sitting between them. This CDR3 reads CASSPPQAYNSPLHF. The CDR3 nucleotides are TGTGCCAGCTCACCCCCTCAGGCCTATAATTCACCCCTCCACTTT.

The V call is TRBV23-1, the J call TRBJ1-3; the D is unclear. TRBV23-1 is an ORF; its function is uncertain. This CDR3 has 15 amino acids. V lost 0 bases and J lost 4, with 10 bases in between. The CDR3 DNA reads TGCGCCAGCAGTCAATCTCGAGGGCTCGGAAACACCATATATTTT. Translation: CASSQSRGLGNTIYF.

This chain joins TRBV6-1 and TRBJ2-7; D perhaps matches TRBD1 (5 bases). CDR1 and CDR2 (germline): MNHNS, SASEGT. V was pared by 0 bases and J by 6 bases, with 15 bases between. The CDR3 length is 15 residues. The DNA for the CDR3 is TGTGCCAGCAGTGAAGCATTTTCAGGGCTAACCGAGCAGTACTTC. Its translation: CASSEAFSGLTEQYF.

The rearrangement links TRBV15 to TRBJ2-3; the D gene is possibly TRBD2 (6 bases). CDR3 length equals 13 residues. V was trimmed by 3 bases and J by 6 bases, leaving 10 bases between them. The germline V gene has CDR1 LNHNV and CDR2 YYDKDF (reference sequence). This CDR3 reads CATSRPGADTQYF. As DNA, the CDR3 is TGTGCCACCAGCAGGCCGGGAGCTGATACGCAGTATTTT.

V is TRBV10-1 and J is TRBJ2-5; D not resolved. The CDR3 spans 14 residues. V lost 10 bases, J lost 2 bases, and 17 bases lay in between. From germline, CDR1 is WNHNN and CDR2 SYGVQD (reference sequence). CDR3 sequence reads: CANHPRGKQETQYF. The CDR3, as DNA: TGCGCCAATCACCCGAGAGGTAAACAAGAGACCCAGTACTTC.

This clone was counted once. The rearrangement uses TRBV12-3 or TRBV12-4 and TRBJ1-2; D may be TRBD1 (5 bases). This CDR3 region has 12 residues. V shed 4 bases and J shed 8 bases, with 11 bases lying between them. The CDR3 region has the DNA TGTGCCAGCAGTTCATCAGGGTGGGGCTACACCTTC. Residues: CASSSSGWGYTF.

Written as DNA, the CDR3 is TGCGCCAGCAGTGAGTCTCTTCAGCCCCAGCATTTT. It encodes CASSESLQPQHF. The chain combines TRBV10-1 with TRBJ1-5; D gene uncertain. The germline V and J ends were trimmed by 0 bases and 6 bases, with 3 bases remaining between them. This CDR3 has 12 amino acids. Germline V gene sequence: CDR1 WNHNN, CDR2 SYGVQD (reference sequence).

The V gene is TRBV6-4, the J gene TRBJ2-1; TRBD2 agrees at 15 bases. Germline assignment: CDR1 MRHNA and CDR2 SNTAGT. This CDR3 spans 19 amino acids. J lost 5 bases, V lost 0 bases, and 8 bases had no gene match. The CDR3 DNA reads as TGTGCCAGCAGTGACTCCGGGACTAGCGGGGGGATCCCCCACAATGAGCAGTTCTTC. Its protein is CASSDSGTSGGIPHNEQFF.

The CDR3 DNA reads TGTGCCAGCACTCAAACGGATTCACCCCTCCACTTT. Amino acids: CASTQTDSPLHF. The chain recombines TRBV2 with TRBJ1-6; D is ambiguous. Trimming stripped 7 bases from V and 8 bases from J, with 9 bases between. Germline-derived CDR1 and CDR2 are SNHLY and FYNNEI. CDR3 length equals 12 residues.

This chain links TRBV6-5 with TRBJ2-5; TRBD2 agrees at 12 bases. The CDR3 loop spans 15 amino acids. Germline lookup yields CDR1 MNHEY and CDR2 SVGAGI. The J segment lost 0 bases and the V segment lost 6 bases, leaving 2 bases of the junction unmatched. CDR3 sequence reads: CASRTSGGNQETQYF. CDR3 nucleotide sequence: TGTGCCAGCAGAACTAGCGGGGGGAACCAAGAGACCCAGTACTTC.